Shown below are 2 T cell receptor beta chains from a single sample sequenced in a study of Tregs in tolerant kidney transplant recipients. TCRdb's copy holds only in-frame clones and misses some; the assay was immunoSEQ multiplex PCR. The table has 50,000 to 65,000 clones, 87% seen once; the top ten hold 3.8%. The nonmyeloablative bone marrow transplants came from related graft donors, with transient mixed chimerism. Sequences were derived from CD4+ T cells from blood (PBMCs), sampled 6 months after the transplant. The receptors come from a human patient who received a combined kidney and bone marrow transplant. Some T cells may possibly be graft donor cells.

The chain joins TRBV5-5 to TRBJ1-5; 9 bases are shared with TRBD1. After removal of 0 bases from V and 5 bases from J, the junction contained 3 bases not matched to a gene. The CDR3 has 15 residues. CDR1 is SGHKS, CDR2 YYEKEE, per germline (reference sequence). This CDR3 is CASSLVGTGYQPQHF. CDR3 bases: TGTGCCAGCAGCTTGGTAGGGACAGGGTATCAGCCCCAGCATTTT.

The chain is built from TRBV11-2 and TRBJ2-7; 9 nucleotides align to TRBD1. Germline V gene data show CDR1 as SGHAT and CDR2 as FQNNGV. CDR3 length: 15 amino acids. V was clipped by 1 base and J by 4 bases; unmatched bases: 5. The CDR3 DNA reads as TGTGCCAGCAGCTTAGGAACAGGGGGCTGGTACGAGCAGTACTTC. This translates into CASSLGTGGWYEQYF.